The 21 T cell receptor beta chains given below trace back to one sample, sequenced in a study of blood T cell repertoires in COVID-19. Clones were sequenced by immunoSEQ multiplex PCR, and TCRdb holds only the in-frame ones, with some missing. The table has nearly 350,000 clones, 87% seen once. Sequencing was performed on PBMCs or T cells enriched from blood (not recorded which). Every receptor here comes from a woman aged 25 to 39 who had recovered from COVID-19.

The chain recombines TRBV4-1 with TRBJ1-1; 7 nucleotides agree with TRBD1. The CDR3 contains 16 residues. V lost 0 bases and J lost 5; bases outside the gene matches: 9. Per germline, CDR1 MGHRA and CDR2 YSYEKL. As DNA, the CDR3 is TGCGCCAGCAGCCAAGAAGCATCTCTCAGGGGGACTGAAGCTTTCTTT. It yields the protein CASSQEASLRGTEAFF.

J is TRBJ2-3 and V is TRBV7-2; 9 bases map to TRBD2. This CDR3 comprises 16 residues. Looked up from germline, CDR1 is SGHTA and CDR2 is FQGNSA. The V and J ends lost 1 base and 2 bases, in that order; junction bases with no gene match: 4. CDR3 loop: CASSLVGGGATDTQYF. The CDR3 DNA reads as TGTGCCAGCAGCTTAGTTGGCGGGGGGGCCACAGATACGCAGTATTTT.

V usage is TRBV18 and J usage is TRBJ2-7; 7 positions agree with TRBD1. V lost 3 bases to trimming and J lost 6 bases; unmatched junction nucleotides: 5. The CDR3 loop spans 13 amino acids. CDR1 and CDR2 from the germline V gene are KGHSH and LQKENI. The CDR3 DNA is TGTGCCAGCTCACCTACAGGGGACCGCGAGCAGTACTTC. It translates to CASSPTGDREQYF.

Here the CDR3 reads CASSTPGQGANTEAFF. CDR3 DNA: TGTGCCAGTAGTACCCCGGGACAGGGGGCGAACACTGAAGCTTTCTTT. The chain links TRBV19 to TRBJ1-1, with TRBD1 identical over 12 bases. The CDR3 covers 16 residues. CDR1 is LNHDA and CDR2 is SQIVND in the germline V gene (reference sequence). Trimming removed 4 bases from V and 1 base from J; junction bases left unmatched: 4.

The chain recombines TRBV21-1 with TRBJ2-1; the table's D call TRBD2 went unverified against the DNA. TRBV21-1 is termed a pseudogene. The length of the CDR3 is 14 residues. CDR3 nucleotide sequence: TGTGCCAGCAGCCGGGGGTCAGATTACAATGAGCAGTTCTTC. Its protein product is CASSRGSDYNEQFF.

This clone came up once. The chain couples TRBV5-1 to TRBJ1-2; TRBD1 agrees at 9 bases. The germline V gene has CDR1 SGHRS and CDR2 YFSETQ. The trim removed 1 base at V and 2 bases at J, leaving 6 bases unmatched. This CDR3 region has 16 residues. CDR3 DNA: TGCGCCAGCAGCTTGACGGACAGGGGATACAACTATGGCTACACCTTC. It encodes CASSLTDRGYNYGYTF. Full variable domain (missing parts from reference TRBV5-1 and TRBJ1-2): KAGVTQTPRYLIKTRGQQVTLSCSPISGHRSVSWYQQTPGQGLQFLFEYFSETQRNKGNFPGRFSGRQFSNSRSEMNVSTLELGDSALYLCASSLTDRGYNYGYTFGSGTRLTVV.

This sequence joins TRBV2 and TRBJ2-1; tentatively, D is TRBD1 (7 bases). V shed 6 bases and J shed 7 bases, with 22 bases lying between them. The germline V gene has CDR1 SNHLY and CDR2 FYNNEI. The CDR3 is 16 residues long. The CDR3 protein is CASSFPGVPRGNEQFF. CDR3 nucleotides: TGTGCCAGCAGCTTCCCGGGGGTCCCCAGGGGGAATGAGCAGTTCTTC.

The chain combines TRBV18 with TRBJ1-2; D gene unclear. This CDR3 contains 13 residues. Germline lookup yields CDR1 KGHSH and CDR2 LQKENI. The ends were cut back, 5 bases at V and 2 bases at J, with 9 bases in the middle. CDR3 amino acids: CASSTKPNYGYTF. The CDR3 bases are TGTGCCAGCTCAACGAAGCCAAACTATGGCTACACCTTC.

This chain links TRBV28 with TRBJ2-5; weak D call: TRBD2 (7 bases). The CDR3 is made up of 15 amino acids. Germline V lookup: CDR1 MDHEN, CDR2 SYDVKM. V was trimmed by 4 bases and J by 3 bases, leaving 15 bases between them. As DNA, the CDR3 is TGTGCCAGCAGTTCACTGGGGGGGGGCAAAGAGACCCAGTACTTC. Protein: CASSSLGGGKETQYF.

Details on this clone: Different DNA sequences within this sample yield the same CDR3. The chain uses TRBV15 and TRBJ2-7; D is unresolved. The germline V gene encodes CDR1 LNHNV and CDR2 YYDKDF (reference sequence). The CDR3 has 14 residues. V was shortened by 0 bases and J by 0 bases, with 6 bases between the two germline ends. The CDR3 bases are TGTGCCACCAGCAGAGAAGGAGTCTCCTACGAGCAGTACTTC. Translated: CATSREGVSYEQYF.

The chain joins TRBV12-3 or TRBV12-4 to TRBJ1-3; D is undetermined. Trimming stripped 3 bases from V and 6 bases from J, with 6 bases between. The CDR3 has 12 amino acids. The CDR3 coding sequence is TGTGCCAGCAGTTTCGTAGAAAACACCATATATTTT. It is translated as CASSFVENTIYF.

This clone showed up just once. The chain has TRBV5-1 and TRBJ2-5, with 15 positions matching TRBD2. This CDR3 has 17 residues. Germline CDR1 SGHRS, CDR2 YFSETQ. V trimming: 4 bases; J trimming: 9 bases; junction bases outside the gene matches: 13. CDR3 coding DNA: TGCGCCAGCAGCCCCGGGACTAGCGGGGGGACGGGTGAGTCCCAGTACTTC. Amino acid sequence: CASSPGTSGGTGESQYF.

The rearrangement links TRBV5-4 to TRBJ1-5; the D gene is possibly TRBD1 (5 bases). Germline CDR1 SGHNT, CDR2 YYREEE (reference sequence). The CDR3 has 15 residues. V gave up 4 bases and J gave up 1 base, with 12 bases separating them. The CDR3 reads CASSPGRGSNQPQHF. For the CDR3, the DNA is TGTGCCAGCAGCCCTGGGCGGGGGAGCAATCAGCCCCAGCATTTT. Looking up the rest from reference TRBV5-4 and TRBJ1-5 gives the full variable domain: ETGVTQSPTHLIKTRGQQVTLRCSSQSGHNTVSWYQQALGQGPQFIFQYYREEENGRGNFPPRFSGLQFPNYSSELNVNALELDDSALYLCASSPGRGSNQPQHFGDGTRLSIL.

This clone was recorded a few times. V and J are TRBV24-1 and TRBJ1-3; 10 nucleotides line up with TRBD1. Germline values: CDR1 KGHDR, CDR2 SFDVKD. Losses at the gene ends were 4 bases for V and 2 bases for J; bases not matched to a gene: 13. The CDR3 consists of 19 residues. The CDR3 region is CATSDPTFPGTGAGNTIYF. In DNA, the CDR3 is TGTGCCACCAGTGACCCAACATTTCCCGGGACAGGGGCTGGAAACACCATATATTTT.

For this clone: This CDR3 is also generated by other DNA sequences in the sample. The genes are TRBV5-1 and TRBJ1-2, with D possibly matching TRBD1 (6 bases). Between the trimmed V and J ends, which lost 2 bases and 2 bases, there was a span of 10 bases. Germline V lookup: CDR1 SGHRS, CDR2 YFSETQ. The CDR3 runs 14 residues. For the CDR3, the DNA is TGCGCCAGCAGCTTAGGACAGCCAAACTATGGCTACACCTTC. It yields the protein CASSLGQPNYGYTF.

This clone came up a few times. The chain uses TRBV19 and TRBJ1-5; no clear D. CDR1 is LNHDA and CDR2 is SQIVND in the germline V gene (reference sequence). The V gene lost 2 bases and the J gene lost 3 bases, with 8 bases spanning the gap. CDR3 length: 14 residues. CDR3 region: CASSITGFNQPQHF. The CDR3 DNA follows: TGTGCCAGTAGTATAACCGGGTTCAATCAGCCCCAGCATTTT.

This chain connects TRBV9 to TRBJ2-2, with 7 bases that match TRBD1. This CDR3 is 16 amino acids long. The germline gives CDR1 SGDLS, CDR2 YYNGEE. Trimming at V came to 2 bases and at J to 0 bases, leaving 4 bases not matched to a gene. The CDR3 spells CASSVWDSANTGELFF. The CDR3 coding sequence is TGTGCCAGCAGCGTTTGGGACAGCGCGAACACCGGGGAGCTGTTTTTT.

In this sample, this clone turned up once. V gene TRBV6-1 combines with J gene TRBJ1-1; 7 bases are shared with TRBD1. The CDR3 covers 14 residues. The V gene end was trimmed by 1 base and the J gene end by 4 bases; junction bases not matched to a gene: 3. The germline CDR1 and CDR2 sequences are MNHNS and SASEGT. The DNA of the CDR3 is TGTGCCAGCAGTGAAGACCGGGACAGCACTGAAGCTTTCTTT. This gives the protein CASSEDRDSTEAFF.

The rearrangement links TRBV28 to TRBJ1-5; D possibly corresponds to TRBD1 (6 bases). CDR1 and CDR2 from the germline V gene are MDHEN and SYDVKM. The CDR3 is made up of 12 amino acids. V gave up 4 bases and J gave up 9 bases, with 10 bases separating them. CDR3 sequence: CASSSQGRPQHF. The CDR3 bases are TGTGCCAGCAGTTCACAGGGACGGCCCCAGCATTTT.

J is TRBJ2-1 and V is TRBV28; TRBD1 matches 7 bases. Germline CDR1 is MDHEN and CDR2 is SYDVKM. The CDR3 runs 17 residues. The V gene end was trimmed by 6 bases and the J gene end by 1 base; junction bases not matched to a gene: 12. The CDR3 loop reads CASRDRKTGRSYNEQFF. CDR3 nucleotides: TGTGCCAGCAGGGACCGTAAGACAGGGCGTTCCTACAATGAGCAGTTCTTC.

The chain joins TRBV7-9 to TRBJ2-1; tentative D call: TRBD2 (5 bases). There are 13 residues in the CDR3. The V gene's germline CDR1 is SEHNR and CDR2 FQNEAQ (reference sequence). Trimming pared 5 bases from V and 6 bases from J, leaving 11 bases between. In DNA form, the CDR3 reads TGTGCCAGCAGCGTTGGAGGAGGCAATGAGCAGTTCTTC. Protein: CASSVGGGNEQFF.